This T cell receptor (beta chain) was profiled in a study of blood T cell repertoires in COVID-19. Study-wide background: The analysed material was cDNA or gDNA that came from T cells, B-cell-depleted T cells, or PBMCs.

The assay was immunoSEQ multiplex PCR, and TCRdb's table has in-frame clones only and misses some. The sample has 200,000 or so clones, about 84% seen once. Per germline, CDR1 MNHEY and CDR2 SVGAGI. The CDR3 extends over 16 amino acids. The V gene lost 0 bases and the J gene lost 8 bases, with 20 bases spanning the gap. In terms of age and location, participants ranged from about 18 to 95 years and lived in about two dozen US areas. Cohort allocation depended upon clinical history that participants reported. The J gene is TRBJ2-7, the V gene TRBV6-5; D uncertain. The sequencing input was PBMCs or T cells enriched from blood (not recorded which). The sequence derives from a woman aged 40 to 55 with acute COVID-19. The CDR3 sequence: CASSYSNDLSTFQQYF. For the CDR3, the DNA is TGTGCCAGCAGTTACTCAAACGATCTATCTACGTTCCAGCAGTACTTC.